Each of the 20 T cell receptor beta chains below was sequenced from the same sample in a study of blood T cell repertoires in COVID-19. Profiling relied on immunoSEQ multiplex PCR, and the TCRdb table lists in-frame clones only, not all of them. The data contain roughly 250,000 clones, over 70% of them singletons. The sample taken for sequencing was peripheral blood. These receptors all stem from a human donor in a cohort sampled during active COVID-19.

The V gene is TRBV7-6, the J gene TRBJ2-7; D remains ambiguous. Trimming took 5 bases from V and 2 from J, leaving 10 bases between them. Germline V gene lookup returns CDR1 SGHVS and CDR2 FNYEAQ. CDR3 length: 13 amino acids. The CDR3 reads CASSLHTAYEQYF. The CDR3, as DNA: TGTGCCAGCAGCCTCCACACAGCCTACGAGCAGTACTTC. Looking up the rest from reference TRBV7-6 and TRBJ2-7 gives the full variable domain: GAGVSQSPRYKVTKRGQDVALRCDPISGHVSLYWYRQALGQGPEFLTYFNYEAQQDKSGLPNDRFSAERPEGSISTLTIQRTEQRDSAMYRCASSLHTAYEQYFGPGTRLTVT.

V and J are TRBV2 and TRBJ1-2; D is possibly TRBD1 (5 bases). This CDR3 has 16 amino acids. Between the trimmed V and J ends, which lost 5 bases and 7 bases, there was a span of 23 bases. Germline V gene data show CDR1 as SNHLY and CDR2 as FYNNEI. CDR3 DNA: TGTGCCAGCAGTTCCCCCCCGACACAGGCACACGGTGGCTACACCTTC. The encoded protein is CASSSPPTQAHGGYTF.

This clone was seen a few times. The chain carries TRBV13 and TRBJ1-3; unclear D gene. The CDR3 has 17 amino acids. CDR1 is PRHDT and CDR2 is FYEKMQ in the germline V gene (reference sequence). The V and J ends lost 4 bases and 0 bases respectively, with 16 bases between them. CDR3 coding DNA: TGTGCCAGCAGCTCCCGGGGAGGAAGAGCCTCTGGAAACACCATATATTTT. It translates to CASSSRGGRASGNTIYF. Based on the CDR3 plus reference TRBV13 and TRBJ1-3, the full variable domain is AAGVIQSPRHLIKEKRETATLKCYPIPRHDTVYWYQQGPGQDPQFLISFYEKMQSDKGSIPDRFSAQQFSDYHSELNMSSLELGDSALYFCASSSRGGRASGNTIYFGEGSWLTVV.

This chain connects TRBV6-1 to TRBJ2-4; tentative D call: TRBD1 (5 bases). V was pared by 6 bases and J by 0 bases, with 12 bases between. This CDR3 has 15 residues. Germline V gene data show CDR1 as MNHNS and CDR2 as SASEGT. In DNA form, the CDR3 reads TGTGCCAGCAGAGGGGCACTCCAAGCCAAAAACATTCAGTACTTC. Translation: CASRGALQAKNIQYF.

This chain uses TRBV6-4 with TRBJ2-1; D possibly corresponds to TRBD2 (6 bases). The CDR3 sequence is 14 residues long. Germline CDR1 and CDR2: MRHNA and SNTAGT. V was shortened by 10 bases and J by 5 bases, with 18 bases between the two germline ends. CDR3 DNA sequence: TGTGCCACTTCAGCCTCGGGACTCCACAATGAGCAGTTCTTC. Protein product: CATSASGLHNEQFF.

V is TRBV5-1 and J is TRBJ1-1; D may be TRBD1 (6 bases). Germline V gives CDR1 SGHRS, CDR2 YFSETQ. V lost 0 bases and J 5 bases, leaving 11 bases between the germline ends. The CDR3 loop spans 14 amino acids. CDR3 in amino acids: CASSLGGTGTEAFF. For the CDR3, the DNA is TGCGCCAGCAGCTTGGGGGGCACAGGGACTGAAGCTTTCTTT.

This clone was observed a single time. V usage is TRBV6-5 and J usage is TRBJ2-4; 8 bases are a match to TRBD1. The CDR3 has 16 residues. Trimming removed 2 bases from V and 7 bases from J; junction bases left unmatched: 10. Germline V gene data show CDR1 as MNHEY and CDR2 as SVGAGI. For the CDR3, the DNA is TGTGCCAGCAGTTACGGGTGGACAGGGCTGGGGAACATTCAGTACTTC. Translation: CASSYGWTGLGNIQYF.

The gene calls are TRBV28 and TRBJ2-4; 7 bases agree with TRBD1. The V gene end was trimmed by 7 bases and the J gene end by 7 bases; junction bases not matched to a gene: 4. CDR1 and CDR2 from the germline V gene are MDHEN and SYDVKM. The CDR3 spans 12 residues. The CDR3 sequence is CASTGTVNIQYF. The DNA of the CDR3 is TGTGCCAGCACCGGGACAGTTAACATTCAGTACTTC. The full variable domain, in which reference TRBV28 and TRBJ2-4 provide the parts outside the CDR3, is DVKVTQSSRYLVKRTGEKVFLECVQDMDHENMFWYRQDPGLGLRLIYFSYDVKMKEKGDIPEGYSVSREKKERFSLILESASTNQTSMYLCASTGTVNIQYFGAGTRLSVL.

The chain recombines TRBV6-1 with TRBJ1-3, with D possibly being TRBD1 (6 bases). This CDR3 spans 16 amino acids. The ends were cut back, 4 bases at V and 0 bases at J, with 13 bases in the middle. CDR1 and CDR2 (germline): MNHNS, SASEGT. The CDR3 coding sequence is TGTGCCAGCAGTGCCCGACAGGCGTACTCTGGAAACACCATATATTTT. As protein: CASSARQAYSGNTIYF.

To note about this clone: At the DNA level, this CDR3 is encoded by other sequences in the same sample as well. This chain uses TRBV18 with TRBJ1-1, with a tentative D call TRBD1 (5 bases). The germline V gene has CDR1 KGHSH and CDR2 LQKENI. Trimming shortened V by 3 bases and J by 1 base, and 9 bases separated the two germline ends. The CDR3 contains 14 residues. CDR3 region: CASSPQTGNTEAFF. The CDR3 DNA reads as TGTGCCAGCTCACCTCAAACAGGGAACACTGAAGCTTTCTTT.

The chain recombines TRBV3-1 (or the pseudogene TRBV3-2) with TRBJ2-2; tentatively, D is TRBD1 (6 bases). There are 15 residues in the CDR3. The V end lost 2 bases, the J end lost 4 bases, and 11 bases lay between the germline ends. Germline values: CDR1 LGHDT, CDR2 YNNKEL (reference sequence). CDR3 nucleotide sequence: TGTGCCAGCAGCCAACCCGGGACAAGCACCGGGGAGCTGTTTTTT. Translated: CASSQPGTSTGELFF.

The count of this clone is one. The chain combines TRBV14 with TRBJ2-1; D perhaps matches TRBD1 (5 bases). Germline lookup yields CDR1 SGHDN and CDR2 FVKESK. Trimming pared 4 bases from V and 6 bases from J, leaving 16 bases between. This CDR3 has 15 residues. The CDR3 nucleotides are TGTGCCAGCAGCCCAACCTCAGGGTTAGGCAATGAGCAGTTCTTC. This encodes CASSPTSGLGNEQFF.

V usage is TRBV29-1 and J usage is TRBJ1-2; no clear D. The CDR3 is made up of 13 amino acids. Germline values: CDR1 SQVTM, CDR2 ANQGSEA. Trimming removed 3 bases at V and 4 bases at J, with 12 bases between. The CDR3 coding sequence is TGCAGCGTTGACCGATTCGAAGCCTATGGCTACACCTTC. This gives the protein CSVDRFEAYGYTF.

The rearrangement links TRBV29-1 to TRBJ1-4; 9 nucleotides align to TRBD1. The CDR3 is 14 amino acids. The ends lost 4 bases at V and 8 bases at J; junction bases unmatched: 8. Germline V gives CDR1 SQVTM, CDR2 ANQGSEA. The CDR3, as DNA: TGCAGCGTTGTTACAGGGGGCTTGGGGGAAAAACTGTTTTTT. It encodes CSVVTGGLGEKLFF.

This clone was seen a single time. The chain carries TRBV20-1 and TRBJ1-2, with D possibly matching TRBD1 (6 bases). The V gene lost 3 bases and the J gene lost 7 bases, with 15 bases spanning the gap. CDR3 size: 13 residues. Germline V lookup: CDR1 DFQATT, CDR2 SNEGSKA (reference sequence). The DNA for the CDR3 is TGCAGTGCTAGTGCGACAGGATTGGGTGGCTACACCTTC. As protein: CSASATGLGGYTF.

The chain couples TRBV5-1 to TRBJ2-2, with 13 positions matching TRBD2. With V trimmed by 4 bases and J by 6 bases, 3 bases remained unmatched. CDR1 and CDR2 (germline): SGHRS, YFSETQ. CDR3 size: 15 residues. The CDR3 sequence: CASSRLAGGAGELFF. The DNA of the CDR3 is TGCGCCAGCAGCCGACTAGCGGGGGGAGCCGGGGAGCTGTTTTTT.

Only one count was recorded for this clone. The rearrangement joins TRBV14 to TRBJ2-1; 11 positions match TRBD2. Germline V lookup: CDR1 SGHDN, CDR2 FVKESK. With 6 bases clipped from V and 5 bases from J, the junction kept 6 bases outside the gene matches. The CDR3 is 15 residues long. CDR3 loop: CASSHGGLADNEQFF. The CDR3 nucleotides are TGTGCCAGCAGTCACGGGGGACTAGCGGACAATGAGCAGTTCTTC.

V gene TRBV6-5 combines with J gene TRBJ2-7; D might be TRBD2 (6 bases). This CDR3 is built from 13 residues. Germline values: CDR1 MNHEY, CDR2 SVGAGI. V lost 6 bases, J lost 3 bases, and 12 bases lay in between. CDR3 nucleotides: TGTGCCAGCAGATCCGGCGGGAACTACGAGCAGTACTTC. The encoded protein is CASRSGGNYEQYF.

The genes are TRBV6-2 or TRBV6-3 and TRBJ2-7, with 8 bases identical to TRBD2. CDR1 is MNHEY, CDR2 SVGEGT, per germline. Trimming removed 0 bases from V and 2 bases from J; junction bases left unmatched: 6. The CDR3 sequence is 16 residues long. CDR3 in DNA: TGTGCCAGCAGTTACTCCGGGACTAGTAACCCCTACGAGCAGTACTTC. This translates into CASSYSGTSNPYEQYF.

This chain links TRBV9 with TRBJ1-6; D is unclear. CDR1 SGDLS and CDR2 YYNGEE come from the germline V gene. V gave up 0 bases and J gave up 7 bases, with 8 bases separating them. This CDR3 has 14 amino acids. For the CDR3, the DNA is TGTGCCAGCAGCGTAGCGGAGGGAAATTCACCCCTCCACTTT. The encoded protein is CASSVAEGNSPLHF.